Following are 24 T cell receptor beta chains from one sample sequenced in a study of blood T cell repertoires in COVID-19. Generated by immunoSEQ multiplex PCR, the TCRdb table keeps only in-frame clones and is missing some. The repertoire consists of about 230,000 clones, with 86% occurring once and the leading ten covering 3% to 3.5%. Sequenced sample: PBMCs or T cells enriched from blood (not recorded which). Receptor source: a woman between 45 and 60 years old in a cohort exposed to, infected with or recovered from COVID-19 (not recorded which).

This clone is a singleton in its sample. The CDR3 nucleotides are TGTGCCAGTAGTTCGCCGGAGACTCGTAAGTTCTTC. It yields the protein CASSSPETRKFF. The rearrangement joins TRBV19 to TRBJ2-1; D not certain. From germline, CDR1 is LNHDA and CDR2 SQIVND (reference sequence). Trimming removed 5 bases at V and 14 bases at J, with 16 bases between. This CDR3 has 12 residues.

The chain joins TRBV7-2 to TRBJ1-6; 10 bases agree with TRBD1. With V trimmed by 3 bases and J by 15 bases, 8 bases remained unmatched. The CDR3 loop spans 14 amino acids. The V gene's germline CDR1 is SGHTA and CDR2 FQGNSA. CDR3 nucleotide sequence: TGTGCCAGCAGCTTTGACAGGGGGCTCCCTAACCTCCACTTT. It translates to CASSFDRGLPNLHF.

The CDR3 region has the DNA TGTGCCAGCAGCCAAGAAATCCGAGGCTATGGCTACACCTTC. Residues: CASSQEIRGYGYTF. This chain links TRBV3-1 (or the pseudogene TRBV3-2) with TRBJ1-2; D ambiguous. The CDR3 is made up of 14 amino acids. Germline V CDR1 and CDR2: LGHDT, YNNKEL (reference sequence). V lost 0 bases to trimming and J lost 4 bases, with 9 bases between them.

The CDR3 DNA sequence: TGCGCCAGCAGCCCCGGGACAGGGGAGTCGTGGGATCAGCCCCAGCATTTT. Translated, it gives CASSPGTGESWDQPQHF. The V and J genes are TRBV5-1 and TRBJ1-5; TRBD1 matches at 10 bases. CDR1 is SGHRS, CDR2 YFSETQ, per germline. The CDR3 has 17 residues. The junction had 12 bases not matched to a gene; V was cut back by 4 bases and J by 5 bases.

The chain has TRBV7-2 and TRBJ1-6; TRBD1 matches 7 bases. Germline values: CDR1 SGHTA, CDR2 FQGNSA. V trimming: 4 bases; J trimming: 7 bases; junction bases outside the gene matches: 4. The CDR3 consists of 14 residues. The chain's CDR3 is CASSSGDRNSPLHF. In DNA form, the CDR3 reads TGTGCCAGCAGCTCAGGGGACAGAAATTCACCCCTCCACTTT.

This clone appeared a few times. The CDR3 DNA follows: TGTGCCAGCAGCTTATGGAGGGACAATGAGCAGTTCTTC. It is translated as CASSLWRDNEQFF. The chain has TRBV11-3 and TRBJ2-1, with D perhaps matching TRBD2 (6 bases). The V gene lost 2 bases and the J gene lost 5 bases, with 7 bases spanning the gap. Germline CDR1 is SGHNT and CDR2 is YENEEA. CDR3 length: 13 residues.

The chain uses TRBV10-3 and TRBJ2-3; 9 bases match TRBD1. This CDR3 region has 18 residues. V was clipped by 6 bases and J by 0 bases; unmatched bases: 13. The germline CDR1 and CDR2 sequences are ENHRY and SYGVKD. CDR3 amino acids: CAISLTGGGFLSTDTQYF. The CDR3 nucleotides are TGTGCCATCAGCCTGACAGGGGGAGGGTTCCTCAGCACAGATACGCAGTATTTT.

Written as DNA, the CDR3 is TGCGCCAGCAGCCAAGTGGTTTATGGAGGGCAGCCCCAGCATTTT. This encodes CASSQVVYGGQPQHF. The chain links TRBV4-3 to TRBJ1-5; D gene ambiguous. The CDR3 is made up of 15 amino acids. V lost 1 base and J 7 bases, leaving 14 bases between the germline ends. Per the germline V gene, CDR1 is LGHNA and CDR2 is YSLEER.

The V call is TRBV7-8, the J call TRBJ1-2, with D possibly matching TRBD1 (6 bases). CDR1 SGHVS and CDR2 FQNEAQ come from the germline V gene. The CDR3 extends over 14 amino acids. The V and J ends lost 1 base and 6 bases respectively, with 12 bases between them. CDR3 amino acids: CASSLGQALDGYTF. The CDR3 coding sequence is TGTGCCAGCAGCTTAGGACAGGCCTTAGATGGCTACACCTTC. The variable domain in full, with the rest retrieved from reference TRBV7-8 and TRBJ1-2, is GAGVSQSPRYKVAKRGQDVALRCDPISGHVSLFWYQQALGQGPEFLTYFQNEAQLDKSGLPSDRFFAERPEGSVSTLKIQRTQQEDSAVYLCASSLGQALDGYTFGSGTRLTVV.

This chain connects TRBV5-1 to TRBJ2-3; 7 bases map to TRBD2. V lost 0 bases and J lost 2; bases outside the gene matches: 9. This CDR3 is 17 amino acids long. Germline assignment: CDR1 SGHRS and CDR2 YFSETQ. The CDR3 DNA sequence: TGCGCCAGCAGCTTGGAATCTAGCGGCGCCCACACAGATACGCAGTATTTT. Its protein product is CASSLESSGAHTDTQYF.

There are a few counts of this clone. The gene calls are TRBV19 and TRBJ1-2; 8 bases are shared with TRBD1. CDR1 and CDR2 from the germline V gene are LNHDA and SQIVND (reference sequence). The CDR3 covers 14 residues. The trim removed 8 bases at V and 6 bases at J, leaving 11 bases unmatched. The DNA for the CDR3 is TGTGCCAGTCATAAGACACAGGGGGGGGATGGCTACACCTTC. Its protein product is CASHKTQGGDGYTF.

V usage is TRBV29-1 and J usage is TRBJ1-2, with a possible D match to TRBD1 (6 bases). V shed 7 bases and J shed 4 bases, with 16 bases lying between them. Germline V CDR1 and CDR2: SQVTM, ANQGSEA. This CDR3 is 13 amino acids long. CDR3 region: CSARQADSYGYTF. CDR3 DNA sequence: TGCAGCGCCCGACAGGCAGACAGCTATGGCTACACCTTC. The full variable domain, rest sourced from reference TRBV29-1 and TRBJ1-2, is SAVISQKPSRDICQRGTSLTIQCQVDSQVTMMFWYRQQPGQSLTLIATANQGSEATYESGFVIDKFPISRPNLTFSTLTVSNMSPEDSSIYLCSARQADSYGYTFGSGTRLTVV.

The chain joins TRBV4-1 to TRBJ1-1; D uncertain. Germline CDR1 is MGHRA and CDR2 is YSYEKL. CDR3 size: 14 residues. V shed 1 base and J shed 0 bases, with 6 bases lying between them. In DNA form, the CDR3 reads TGCGCCAGCAGCCAAGGCGGCCTGAACACTGAAGCTTTCTTT. This gives the protein CASSQGGLNTEAFF.

CDR3 protein: CASSITGTGGPGTEAFF. For the CDR3, the DNA is TGTGCCAGTAGTATCACCGGGACAGGGGGACCCGGGACTGAAGCTTTCTTT. This chain connects TRBV19 to TRBJ1-1, with TRBD1 matching 11 bases. V dropped 3 bases and J dropped 5; count of bases not matched to a gene: 11. This CDR3 contains 17 residues. Germline V gene sequence: CDR1 LNHDA, CDR2 SQIVND (reference sequence).

J is TRBJ2-2 and V is TRBV5-1, with 10 bases identical to TRBD1. J was trimmed by 5 bases and V by 2 bases; bases with no gene match: 9. The CDR3 spans 17 residues. Germline CDR1 reads SGHRS; CDR2 reads YFSETQ. As DNA, the CDR3 is TGCGCCAGCAGCTTAGGCACCGACAGGGGGCTAACCGGGGAGCTGTTTTTT. Amino acid sequence: CASSLGTDRGLTGELFF.

The genes are TRBV7-2 and TRBJ2-5; 7 bases map to TRBD1. CDR1 SGHTA and CDR2 FQGNSA come from the germline V gene. The V and J ends lost 4 bases and 4 bases, in that order; junction bases with no gene match: 6. The CDR3 length is 14 residues. Here the CDR3 reads CASSSSYRGETQYF. Written as DNA, the CDR3 is TGTGCCAGCAGCTCCTCCTACAGGGGAGAGACCCAGTACTTC.

This clone has only one observation. V gene TRBV6-2 or TRBV6-3 combines with J gene TRBJ1-1; D gene unclear. In germline, CDR1 is MNHEY, CDR2 SVGEGT. The CDR3 runs to 16 residues. Trimming stripped 4 bases from V and 0 bases from J, with 15 bases between. CDR3 region: CASSFMLRGLNTEAFF. CDR3 nucleotide sequence: TGTGCCAGCAGTTTTATGTTAAGAGGGCTGAACACTGAAGCTTTCTTT.

The V and J genes are TRBV28 and TRBJ1-2, with D uncertain. The germline gives CDR1 MDHEN, CDR2 SYDVKM. Trimming removed 9 bases from V and 6 bases from J, with 11 bases in between. The CDR3 has 11 amino acids. The CDR3 bases are TGTGCCAGTCAAACATTAAATGGCTACACCTTC. Translating gives CASQTLNGYTF.

This clone was seen a few times. This sequence joins TRBV4-1 and TRBJ2-5; D uncertain. This CDR3 comprises 16 residues. CDR1 and CDR2 from the germline V gene are MGHRA and YSYEKL. V dropped 1 base and J dropped 3 bases, with 15 bases sitting between them. The CDR3 sequence is CASSQVVGLTKETQYF. CDR3 DNA sequence: TGCGCCAGCAGCCAAGTTGTGGGTCTAACTAAAGAGACCCAGTACTTC.

The chain has TRBV29-1 and TRBJ1-3, with a weak D call TRBD1 (5 bases). The CDR3 totals 17 residues. V was pared by 7 bases and J by 3 bases, with 25 bases between. The germline gives CDR1 SQVTM, CDR2 ANQGSEA. The DNA for the CDR3 is TGCAGCGCTGGTCGGGGGAACCCAGGGCTAGATGGAAACACCATATATTTT. This gives the protein CSAGRGNPGLDGNTIYF.

The DNA of the CDR3 is TGTGCCTGGAGCGAGGGCCGGGGAGTAACTGAAGCTTTCTTT. It encodes CAWSEGRGVTEAFF. The rearrangement links TRBV30 to TRBJ1-1; D call uncertain. The CDR3 spans 14 residues. Per germline, CDR1 GTSNPN and CDR2 SVGIG (reference sequence). V was shortened by 3 bases and J by 5 bases, with 16 bases between the two germline ends.

V usage is TRBV6-1 and J usage is TRBJ1-6; tentatively, D is TRBD1 (6 bases). Per the germline V gene, CDR1 is MNHNS and CDR2 is SASEGT. V was cut by 4 bases and J by 13 bases, with 23 bases left in between. This CDR3 comprises 16 residues. In DNA, the CDR3 is TGTGCCAGCAGTGTTGGGACAAAGAAGGCGATTTGGCCCCTCCACTTT. Translation: CASSVGTKKAIWPLHF.

The genes are TRBV3-1 (or the pseudogene TRBV3-2) and TRBJ2-7; 7 bases are a match to TRBD1. Germline V gives CDR1 LGHDT, CDR2 YNNKEL (reference sequence). Germline trimming cut 7 bases from V and 6 bases from J; bases unmatched to any gene: 12. This CDR3 is 14 amino acids long. The CDR3 DNA is TGTGCCAGCACCACAGGGGCCAAACCGGGCGAGCAGTACTTC. The encoded protein is CASTTGAKPGEQYF.

This clone has just a few counts. V gene TRBV4-2 combines with J gene TRBJ2-2; 8 positions agree with TRBD2. This CDR3 comprises 16 residues. Germline trimming cut 0 bases from V and 8 bases from J; bases unmatched to any gene: 8. Germline assignment: CDR1 LGHNA and CDR2 YNFKEQ. The CDR3 loop reads CASSQEVSGGAGELFF. CDR3 bases: TGTGCCAGCAGCCAAGAAGTATCCGGGGGGGCTGGGGAGCTGTTTTTT.